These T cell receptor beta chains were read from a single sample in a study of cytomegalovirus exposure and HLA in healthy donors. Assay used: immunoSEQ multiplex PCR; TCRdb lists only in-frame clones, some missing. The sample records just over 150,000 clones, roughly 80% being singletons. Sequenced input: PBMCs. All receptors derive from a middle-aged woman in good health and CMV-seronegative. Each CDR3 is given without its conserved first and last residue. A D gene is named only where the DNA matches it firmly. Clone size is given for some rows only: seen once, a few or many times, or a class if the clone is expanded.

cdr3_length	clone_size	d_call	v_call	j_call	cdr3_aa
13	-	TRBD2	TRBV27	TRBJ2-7	ASSSPGLAVYEQY
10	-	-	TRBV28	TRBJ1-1	ASRGGHTEAF
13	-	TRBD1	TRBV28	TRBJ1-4	ASSLWTGFGEKLF
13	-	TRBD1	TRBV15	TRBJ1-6	ATSRTGFEDSPLH
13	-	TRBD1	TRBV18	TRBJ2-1	ASSPGTGGWNEQF
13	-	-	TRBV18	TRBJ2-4	ASSATGPPQNIQY
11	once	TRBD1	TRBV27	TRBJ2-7	ASSWTGSYEQY
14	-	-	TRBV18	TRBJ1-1	ASSLGRGRVATEAF
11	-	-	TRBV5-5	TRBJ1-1	ASSLFGGDSAF
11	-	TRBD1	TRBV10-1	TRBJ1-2	ASGPDRNYGYT
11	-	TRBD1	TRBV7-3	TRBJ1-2	ASSPDRGYGYT
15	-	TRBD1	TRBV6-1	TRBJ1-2	ASSAGTGGPFNYGYT
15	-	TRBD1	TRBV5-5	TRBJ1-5	ASSWSYGTGYDQPQH
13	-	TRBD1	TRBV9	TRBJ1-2	ASSVAAQGAYGYT
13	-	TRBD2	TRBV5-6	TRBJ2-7	ASSLLAGGSYEQY
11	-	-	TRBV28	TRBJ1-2	ASSFFRGNGYT
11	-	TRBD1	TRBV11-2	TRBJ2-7	ASSLRDREGQY
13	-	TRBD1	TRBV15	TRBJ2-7	ATSRDSTGVSEQY
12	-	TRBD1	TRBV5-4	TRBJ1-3	ASSTGGASNTIY
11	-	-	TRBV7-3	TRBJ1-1	ASSSSPGTEAF
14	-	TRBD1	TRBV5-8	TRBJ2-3	ASSPTRQGSTDTQY
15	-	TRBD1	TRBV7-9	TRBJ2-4	SSSSFKGQNNKNIQY
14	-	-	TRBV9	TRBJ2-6	ASSVGLGDGANVLT
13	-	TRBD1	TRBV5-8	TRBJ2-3	ASSPGDRITDTQY
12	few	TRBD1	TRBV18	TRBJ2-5	ASSLGQVGETQY
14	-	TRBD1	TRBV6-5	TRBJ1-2	ASSYWGDRKNYGYT
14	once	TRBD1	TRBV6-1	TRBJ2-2	ASSERWGQGAGELF
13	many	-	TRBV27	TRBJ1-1	ASRPLLSGSTEAF
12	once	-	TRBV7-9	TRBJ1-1	ASSLVPGVTEAF
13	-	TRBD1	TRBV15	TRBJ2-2	ATSPRTGHGGELF
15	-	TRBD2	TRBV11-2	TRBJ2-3	ASSSRAQRGGTDTQY
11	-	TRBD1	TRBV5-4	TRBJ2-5	ASSPGQGREQY
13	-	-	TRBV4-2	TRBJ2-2	ASSQGREGTGELF
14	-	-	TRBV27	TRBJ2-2	ASSLIRGLRSGELF
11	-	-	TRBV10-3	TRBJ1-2	AIRPQTNYGYT
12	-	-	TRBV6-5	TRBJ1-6	ASSYSNRVSPLH
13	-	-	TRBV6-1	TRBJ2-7	ASSVRDTSSYEQY
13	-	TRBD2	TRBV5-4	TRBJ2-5	ASSSSGGAQETQY
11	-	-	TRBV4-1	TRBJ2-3	ASSQTSTDTQY
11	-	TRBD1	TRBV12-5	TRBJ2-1	ASGGDRGNEQF
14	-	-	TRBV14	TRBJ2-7	ASSRKRVERSYEQY
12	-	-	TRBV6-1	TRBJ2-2	ASSPRKGPGELF
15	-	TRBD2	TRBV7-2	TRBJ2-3	ASSLSIAGGPTDTQY
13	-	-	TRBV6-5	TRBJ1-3	ASSYSGRPGNTIY
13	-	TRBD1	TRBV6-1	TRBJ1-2	ASRDRQGWNYGYT
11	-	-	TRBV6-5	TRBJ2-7	ASSYNTAYEQY
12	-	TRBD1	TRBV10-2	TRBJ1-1	ASSESHRGTEAF
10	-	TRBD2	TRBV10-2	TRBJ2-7	ASTSSGGEQY
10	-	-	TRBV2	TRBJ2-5	VSSDQGETQY
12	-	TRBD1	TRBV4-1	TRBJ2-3	ASSRGQGKDTQY
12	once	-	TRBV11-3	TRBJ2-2	ASSLRRETGELF
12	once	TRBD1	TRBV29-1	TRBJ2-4	SGTDRGRENIQY
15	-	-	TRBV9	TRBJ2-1	ASSLHYRQASWNEQF
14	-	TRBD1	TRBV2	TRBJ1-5	ASSGGGRGLHQPQH
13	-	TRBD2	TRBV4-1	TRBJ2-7	ASSQSRLAVHEQY
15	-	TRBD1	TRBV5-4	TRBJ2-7	ASSPSPGQGSTGEQY